The clone carrying this T cell receptor (beta chain) has a single count. The V end was cut by 4 bases, the J end by 0 bases, with 12 bases between. Germline CDR1 reads MGHRA; CDR2 reads YSYEKL. The CDR3 runs to 15 residues. This sample is drawn from a study of blood T cell repertoires in COVID-19. Study-wide context: Researchers got acute and convalescent COVID-19 samples from the United States, Italy and Spain. T cells, B-cell-depleted T cells, or PBMCs provided the cDNA or gDNA that served as material.

As originally analysed: Nucleated cell counts were estimated from reference gene primer amplification. Libraries were prepared by immunoSEQ multiplex PCR; TCRdb keeps only in-frame clonotypes and omits some of them. Clone size and the V and J calls come from that table; the DNA yielded D and trimming. Among about 91,000 clones, roughly 88% were seen once, and the ten largest hold roughly 8.7%. The sequence derives from a woman in her sixties or seventies with acute or convalescent COVID-19. The rearrangement links TRBV4-1 to TRBJ1-2, with unresolved D. Source material: peripheral blood. The CDR3 is CASSPTWQTNYGYTF. DNA for the CDR3: TGCGCCAGCAGCCCCACGTGGCAAACTAACTATGGCTACACCTTC.